Listed below are T cell receptor beta chains from one sample, sequenced in a study of CD8+CD57+ T cells in acquired aplastic anemia. One entry per CDR3 protein, called by TCRdb with MiXCR from the reads. Of some 170,000 distinct CDR3 sequences in the sample, less than 60% were seen once. Sequencing was performed on sorted CD4+, CD8+, or CD8+CD57+ T cells (not recorded which) from PBMCs. Receptors originate from a human donor with aplastic anemia. Each CDR3 is given with its conserved first and last residue. Fields, in order: V gene, J gene, clone size, CDR3 protein. Part of the rows lack a size; the others show once, few, many or a class for expanded clones.

V gene: TRBV6-1
J gene: TRBJ2-2
clone size: many
CDR3 protein: CASSPPGTGELFF

V gene: TRBV5-1
J gene: TRBJ1-2
clone size: many
CDR3 protein: CASSLAQGARSYTF

V gene: TRBV15
J gene: TRBJ2-1
clone size: -
CDR3 protein: CATSSGARGSPYNEQFF

V gene: TRBV10-2
J gene: TRBJ2-5
clone size: -
CDR3 protein: CASSEPTGTKETQYF

V gene: TRBV6-1
J gene: TRBJ1-2
clone size: few
CDR3 protein: CASSEVPAPNYGYTF

V gene: TRBV2
J gene: TRBJ1-2
clone size: few
CDR3 protein: CASRAGSYTF

V gene: TRBV2
J gene: TRBJ1-2
clone size: many
CDR3 protein: CASSEIGQGSYGYTF

V gene: TRBV5-3
J gene: TRBJ1-5
clone size: -
CDR3 protein: CASNNQVGNQPQHF

V gene: TRBV28
J gene: TRBJ1-2
clone size: few
CDR3 protein: CATTADSYGYTF

V gene: TRBV5-1
J gene: TRBJ2-2
clone size: many
CDR3 protein: CASSTLRQPTGELFF

V gene: TRBV2
J gene: TRBJ2-2
clone size: many
CDR3 protein: CASRTGGQNTGELFF

V gene: TRBV2
J gene: TRBJ2-7
clone size: -
CDR3 protein: CASSVVSSYEQYF

V gene: TRBV5-6
J gene: TRBJ1-2
clone size: -
CDR3 protein: CASSLTLDSGYTF

V gene: TRBV2
J gene: TRBJ1-1
clone size: -
CDR3 protein: CASRDTGGITEAFF

V gene: TRBV11-2
J gene: TRBJ2-1
clone size: -
CDR3 protein: CASSLYSGIIYNEQFF

V gene: TRBV7-8
J gene: TRBJ2-6
clone size: -
CDR3 protein: CASSSTVSGANVLTF

V gene: TRBV7-8
J gene: TRBJ2-5
clone size: -
CDR3 protein: CASRGTEETQYF

V gene: TRBV2
J gene: TRBJ2-1
clone size: -
CDR3 protein: CASTRVVYNEQFF

V gene: TRBV29-1
J gene: TRBJ1-6
clone size: -
CDR3 protein: CSDGTVGSPLHF

V gene: TRBV10-3
J gene: TRBJ2-1
clone size: -
CDR3 protein: CAIRPSDYNEQFF

V gene: TRBV12-3/TRBV12-4
J gene: TRBJ1-2
clone size: many
CDR3 protein: CASRPPGQGHYGYTF

V gene: TRBV7-9
J gene: TRBJ2-5
clone size: -
CDR3 protein: CASSLVADGQYF

V gene: TRBV19
J gene: TRBJ2-7
clone size: -
CDR3 protein: CASSMGQGPSEQYF

V gene: TRBV25-1
J gene: TRBJ1-2
clone size: few
CDR3 protein: CASVDGGSDYTF

V gene: TRBV29-1
J gene: TRBJ2-2
clone size: -
CDR3 protein: CSSTHGAGELFF

V gene: TRBV29-1
J gene: TRBJ1-2
clone size: few
CDR3 protein: CSVDRVGDSSYGYTF

V gene: TRBV9
J gene: TRBJ1-3
clone size: many
CDR3 protein: CASSVDWGSGNTIYF

V gene: TRBV7-8
J gene: TRBJ1-4
clone size: many
CDR3 protein: CASSLARTGSGEKLFF

V gene: TRBV2
J gene: TRBJ2-3
clone size: -
CDR3 protein: CASSWQGLSAQYF

V gene: TRBV11-3
J gene: TRBJ2-2
clone size: -
CDR3 protein: CAETPARWPGELFF

V gene: TRBV9
J gene: TRBJ2-3
clone size: -
CDR3 protein: CASSPTTATDTQYF

V gene: TRBV11-2
J gene: TRBJ2-7
clone size: once
CDR3 protein: CASSLRTSGRDYEQYF

V gene: TRBV4-1
J gene: TRBJ1-4
clone size: few
CDR3 protein: CASSQHQGGFNEKLFF

V gene: TRBV29-1
J gene: TRBJ1-5
clone size: -
CDR3 protein: CSVEGGFGQPQHF

V gene: TRBV5-1
J gene: TRBJ2-7
clone size: many
CDR3 protein: CASSTGTLSSYEQYF

V gene: TRBV24-1
J gene: TRBJ1-2
clone size: -
CDR3 protein: CATSDPQKFDYGYTF

V gene: TRBV24-1
J gene: TRBJ2-1
clone size: -
CDR3 protein: CATSPPLTSGRGYNEQFF

V gene: TRBV7-9
J gene: TRBJ2-1
clone size: -
CDR3 protein: CASSQGANNEQFF

V gene: TRBV19
J gene: TRBJ1-1
clone size: many
CDR3 protein: CASSIQDEAFF

V gene: TRBV6-1
J gene: TRBJ2-7
clone size: few
CDR3 protein: CASKVSFWTSSYEQYF

V gene: TRBV19
J gene: TRBJ2-3
clone size: many
CDR3 protein: CASSKLAGGRGLVDTQYF

V gene: TRBV12-3/TRBV12-4
J gene: TRBJ2-5
clone size: -
CDR3 protein: CASSRSDRLGETQYF

V gene: TRBV24-1
J gene: TRBJ1-6
clone size: -
CDR3 protein: CATREAANSPLHF

V gene: TRBV4-3
J gene: TRBJ1-3
clone size: -
CDR3 protein: CASSQAAGGSGNTIYF

V gene: TRBV7-6
J gene: TRBJ2-3
clone size: -
CDR3 protein: CASSCKRGADISDTQYF

V gene: TRBV6-5
J gene: TRBJ2-3
clone size: many
CDR3 protein: CASSSSAGLTDTQYF

V gene: TRBV15
J gene: TRBJ1-2
clone size: many
CDR3 protein: CATSRDPGTDGYTF